The 3 T cell receptor beta chains listed next were all sequenced from one sample in a study of T cell changes during pregnancy in multiple sclerosis. The protocol was immunoSEQ multiplex PCR, while the TCRdb copy is restricted to in-frame clones and leaves out a portion. The data hold 45,000 to 55,000 clones, with roughly 89% observed a single time. Sequences were derived from peripheral blood, sampled in the first trimester of pregnancy. Every receptor here comes from a female donor with multiple sclerosis, enrolled in a pregnancy study.

The chain links TRBV18 to TRBJ2-7; 7 bases are a match to TRBD1. Trimming at V came to 2 bases and at J to 6 bases, leaving 7 bases not matched to a gene. This CDR3 has 14 amino acids. CDR1 KGHSH and CDR2 LQKENI come from the germline V gene. The CDR3 spells CASSPTGESGEQYF. CDR3 bases: TGTGCCAGCTCACCAACAGGGGAGAGTGGCGAGCAGTACTTC. Full variable domain (outside the CDR3, taken from reference TRBV18 and TRBJ2-7): NAGVMQNPRHLVRRRGQEARLRCSPMKGHSHVYWYRQLPEEGLKFMVYLQKENIIDESGMPKERFSAEFPKEGPSILRIQQVVRGDSAAYFCASSPTGESGEQYFGPGTRLTVT.

At least ten counts were recorded for this clone. The chain has TRBV2 and TRBJ2-1; TRBD2 matches 9 bases. V shed 2 bases and J 6 bases; nucleotides not matched to a gene: 5. There are 15 residues in the CDR3. Germline values: CDR1 SNHLY, CDR2 FYNNEI. The DNA for the CDR3 is TGTGCCAGCAGTGAAAGAAGCGGGGGGTTCAATGAGCAGTTCTTC. The encoded protein is CASSERSGGFNEQFF.

V usage is TRBV4-1 and J usage is TRBJ2-1, with 7 bases that match TRBD2. V shed 2 bases and J 6 bases; nucleotides not matched to a gene: 10. This CDR3 has 16 amino acids. The germline CDR1 and CDR2 sequences are MGHRA and YSYEKL. The CDR3 coding sequence is TGCGCCAGCAGCCAACGATGGGGACTAATAATCAATGAGCAGTTCTTC. Its translation: CASSQRWGLIINEQFF.